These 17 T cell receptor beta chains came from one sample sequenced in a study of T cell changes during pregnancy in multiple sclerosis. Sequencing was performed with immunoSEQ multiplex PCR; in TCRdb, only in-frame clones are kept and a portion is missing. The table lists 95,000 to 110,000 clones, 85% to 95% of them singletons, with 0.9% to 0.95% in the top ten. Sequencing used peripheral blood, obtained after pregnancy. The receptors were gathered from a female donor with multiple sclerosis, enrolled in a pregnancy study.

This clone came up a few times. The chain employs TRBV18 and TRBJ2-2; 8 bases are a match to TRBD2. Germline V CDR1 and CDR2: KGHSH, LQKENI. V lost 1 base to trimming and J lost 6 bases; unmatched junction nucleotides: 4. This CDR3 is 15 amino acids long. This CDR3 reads CASSPRSGSAGELFF. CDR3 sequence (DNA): TGTGCCAGCTCACCACGGAGCGGGAGCGCCGGGGAGCTGTTTTTT.

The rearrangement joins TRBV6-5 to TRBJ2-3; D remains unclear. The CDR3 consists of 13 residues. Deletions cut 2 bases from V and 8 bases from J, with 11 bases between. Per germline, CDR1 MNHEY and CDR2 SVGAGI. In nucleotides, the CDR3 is TGTGCCAGCAGTTACCAGGCTGCAGGTACGCAGTATTTT. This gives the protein CASSYQAAGTQYF.

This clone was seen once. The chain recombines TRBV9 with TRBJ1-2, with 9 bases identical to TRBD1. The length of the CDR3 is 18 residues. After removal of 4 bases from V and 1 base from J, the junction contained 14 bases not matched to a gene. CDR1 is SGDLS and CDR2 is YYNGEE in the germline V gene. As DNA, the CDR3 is TGTGCCAGCAGCTCCCGTAAGGACAGGGGAGGGGTTAACTATGGCTACACCTTC. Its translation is CASSSRKDRGGVNYGYTF.

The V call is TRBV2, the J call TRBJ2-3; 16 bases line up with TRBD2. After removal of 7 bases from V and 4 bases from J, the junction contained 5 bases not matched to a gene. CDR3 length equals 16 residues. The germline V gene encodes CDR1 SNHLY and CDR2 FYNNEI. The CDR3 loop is CASKGLAGGRADTQYF. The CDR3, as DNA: TGTGCCAGCAAGGGACTAGCGGGGGGGCGAGCAGATACGCAGTATTTT.

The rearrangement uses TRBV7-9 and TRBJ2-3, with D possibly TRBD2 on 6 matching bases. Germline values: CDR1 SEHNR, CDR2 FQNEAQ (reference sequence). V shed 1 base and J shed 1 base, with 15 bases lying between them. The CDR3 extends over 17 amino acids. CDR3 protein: CASSLEAAGFGTDTQYF. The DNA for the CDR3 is TGTGCCAGCAGCTTAGAGGCGGCGGGGTTCGGCACAGATACGCAGTATTTT.

The DNA of the CDR3 is TGTGCCAGCAGCATTAGCGGGGGGCCCTCTGGGGCCAACGTCCTGACTTTC. Translating it yields CASSISGGPSGANVLTF. The rearrangement uses TRBV11-2 and TRBJ2-6, with 10 positions matching TRBD2. J lost 0 bases, V lost 5 bases, and 4 bases had no gene match. Germline assignment: CDR1 SGHAT and CDR2 FQNNGV. The CDR3 has 17 amino acids.

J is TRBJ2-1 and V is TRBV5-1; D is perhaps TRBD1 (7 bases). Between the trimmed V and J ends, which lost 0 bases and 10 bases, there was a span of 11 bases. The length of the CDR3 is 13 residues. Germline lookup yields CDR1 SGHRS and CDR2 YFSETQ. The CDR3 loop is CASSLATGREQFF. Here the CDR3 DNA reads TGCGCCAGCAGCTTGGCGACAGGGAGGGAGCAGTTCTTC.

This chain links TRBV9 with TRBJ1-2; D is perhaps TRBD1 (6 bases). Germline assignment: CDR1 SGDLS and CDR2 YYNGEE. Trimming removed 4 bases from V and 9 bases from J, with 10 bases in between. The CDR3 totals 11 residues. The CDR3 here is CASSSGDSYTF. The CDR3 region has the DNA TGTGCCAGCAGCTCTGGGGACAGCTACACCTTC.

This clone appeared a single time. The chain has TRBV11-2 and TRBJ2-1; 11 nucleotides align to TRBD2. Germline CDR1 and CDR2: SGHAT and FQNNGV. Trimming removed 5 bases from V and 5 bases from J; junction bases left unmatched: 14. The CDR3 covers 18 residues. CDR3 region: CASSRGGISGRAHNEQFF. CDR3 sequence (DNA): TGTGCCAGCAGCCGTGGTGGTATTAGCGGGAGGGCCCACAATGAGCAGTTCTTC.

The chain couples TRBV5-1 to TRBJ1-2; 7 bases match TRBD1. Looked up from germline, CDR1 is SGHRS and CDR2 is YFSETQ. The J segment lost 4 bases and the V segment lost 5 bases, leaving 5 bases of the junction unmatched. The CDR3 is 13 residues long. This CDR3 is CASRATGTYGYTF. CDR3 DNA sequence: TGCGCCAGCAGGGCGACAGGGACCTATGGCTACACCTTC.

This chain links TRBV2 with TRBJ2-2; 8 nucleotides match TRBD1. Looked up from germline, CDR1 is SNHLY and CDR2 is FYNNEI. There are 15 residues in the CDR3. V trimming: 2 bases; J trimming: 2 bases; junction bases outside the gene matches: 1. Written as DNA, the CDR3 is TGTGCCAGCAGTGAAACAGGGGGAAACACCGGGGAGCTGTTTTTT. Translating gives CASSETGGNTGELFF.

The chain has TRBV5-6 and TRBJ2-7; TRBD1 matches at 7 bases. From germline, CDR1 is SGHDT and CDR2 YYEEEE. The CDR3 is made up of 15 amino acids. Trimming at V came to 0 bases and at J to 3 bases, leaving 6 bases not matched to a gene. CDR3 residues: CASSLDPGGHYEQYF. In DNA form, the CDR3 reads TGTGCCAGCAGCTTGGATCCAGGGGGACACTACGAGCAGTACTTC.

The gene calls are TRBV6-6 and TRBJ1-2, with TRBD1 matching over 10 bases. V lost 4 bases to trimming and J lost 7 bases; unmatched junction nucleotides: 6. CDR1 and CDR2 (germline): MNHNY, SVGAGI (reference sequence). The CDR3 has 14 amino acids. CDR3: CASSSFGTGAGYTF. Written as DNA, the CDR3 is TGTGCCAGCAGTTCCTTCGGGACAGGGGCTGGCTACACCTTC.

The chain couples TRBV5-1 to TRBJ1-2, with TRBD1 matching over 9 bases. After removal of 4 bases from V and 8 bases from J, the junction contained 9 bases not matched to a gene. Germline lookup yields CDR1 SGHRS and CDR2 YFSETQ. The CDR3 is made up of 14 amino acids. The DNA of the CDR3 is TGCGCCAGCAGCCGGGGAGGACAGGGGCCCGGCTACACCTTC. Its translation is CASSRGGQGPGYTF.

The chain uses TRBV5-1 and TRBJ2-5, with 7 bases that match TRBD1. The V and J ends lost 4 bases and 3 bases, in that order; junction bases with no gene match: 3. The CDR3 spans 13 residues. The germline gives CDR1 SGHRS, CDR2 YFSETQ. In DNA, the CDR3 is TGCGCCAGCAGCGCGCAGGGGGAAGAGACCCAGTACTTC. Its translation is CASSAQGEETQYF. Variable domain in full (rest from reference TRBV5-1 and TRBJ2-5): KAGVTQTPRYLIKTRGQQVTLSCSPISGHRSVSWYQQTPGQGLQFLFEYFSETQRNKGNFPGRFSGRQFSNSRSEMNVSTLELGDSALYLCASSAQGEETQYFGPGTRLLVL.

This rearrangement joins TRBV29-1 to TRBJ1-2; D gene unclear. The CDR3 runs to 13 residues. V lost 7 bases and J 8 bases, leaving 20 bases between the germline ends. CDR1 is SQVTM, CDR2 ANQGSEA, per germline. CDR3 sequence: CSALTNSPGGYTF. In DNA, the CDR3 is TGCAGCGCTTTGACAAATTCACCTGGAGGCTACACCTTC.

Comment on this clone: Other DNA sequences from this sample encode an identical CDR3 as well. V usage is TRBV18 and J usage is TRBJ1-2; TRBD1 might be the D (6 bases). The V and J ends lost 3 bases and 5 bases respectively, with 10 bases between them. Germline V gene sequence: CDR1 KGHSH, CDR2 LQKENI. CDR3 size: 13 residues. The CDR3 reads CASSPGQLYGYTF. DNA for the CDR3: TGTGCCAGCTCACCTGGACAGTTGTATGGCTACACCTTC. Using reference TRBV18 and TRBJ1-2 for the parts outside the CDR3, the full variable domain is NAGVMQNPRHLVRRRGQEARLRCSPMKGHSHVYWYRQLPEEGLKFMVYLQKENIIDESGMPKERFSAEFPKEGPSILRIQQVVRGDSAAYFCASSPGQLYGYTFGSGTRLTVV.